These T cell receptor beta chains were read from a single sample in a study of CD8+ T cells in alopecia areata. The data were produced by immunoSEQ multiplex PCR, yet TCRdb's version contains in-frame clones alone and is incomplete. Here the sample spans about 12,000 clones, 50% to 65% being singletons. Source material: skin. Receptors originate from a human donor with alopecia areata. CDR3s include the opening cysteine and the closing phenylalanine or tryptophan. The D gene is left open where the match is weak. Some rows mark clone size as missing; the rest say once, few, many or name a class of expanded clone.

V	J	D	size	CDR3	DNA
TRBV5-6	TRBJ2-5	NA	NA	CASSFQGRETQYF	TGTGCCAGCAGCTTTCAAGGGAGGGAGACCCAGTACTTC
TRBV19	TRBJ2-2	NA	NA	CASSPGQITGELFF	TGTGCCAGTAGTCCAGGACAGATAACCGGGGAGCTGTTTTTT
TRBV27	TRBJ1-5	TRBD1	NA	CASSKTYRGSDQPQHF	TGTGCCAGCAGCAAAACTTACAGGGGATCCGATCAGCCCCAGCATTTT
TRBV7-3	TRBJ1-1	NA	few	CASSQSRLKAFF	TGTGCCAGCAGTCAGTCCAGGCTAAAGGCTTTCTTT
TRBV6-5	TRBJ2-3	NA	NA	CASRIPNVDTQYF	TGTGCCAGCAGGATCCCGAACGTAGATACGCAGTATTTT
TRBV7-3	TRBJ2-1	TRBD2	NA	CASSLTRGTSGRYEQFF	TGTGCCAGCAGCTTAACCCGGGGGACTAGCGGGAGGTATGAGCAGTTCTTC
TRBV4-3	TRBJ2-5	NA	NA	CASGNTLVRPQETQYF	TGCGCCAGCGGTAACACCCTGGTCAGACCACAAGAGACCCAGTACTTC
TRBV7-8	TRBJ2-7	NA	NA	CASSSILVSYEQYF	TGTGCCAGCAGTAGTATACTAGTCTCCTACGAGCAGTACTTC
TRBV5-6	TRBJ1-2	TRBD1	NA	CASSPWDRVNYGYTF	TGTGCCAGCAGCCCGTGGGACAGGGTGAACTATGGCTACACCTTC
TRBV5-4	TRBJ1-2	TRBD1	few	CASSTGTGYNLRGYTF	TGTGCCAGCAGTACCGGGACAGGTTATAATTTGAGAGGCTACACCTTC
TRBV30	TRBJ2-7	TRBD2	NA	CAWSAWTSGGAGEQYF	TGTGCCTGGAGTGCGTGGACTAGCGGGGGGGCCGGTGAGCAGTACTTC
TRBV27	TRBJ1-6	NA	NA	CASSFMDYNSPLHF	TGTGCCAGCAGTTTTATGGACTATAATTCACCCCTCCACTTT
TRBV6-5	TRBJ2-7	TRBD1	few	CASSYDRDEQYF	TGTGCCAGCAGTTACGACAGGGACGAGCAGTACTTC
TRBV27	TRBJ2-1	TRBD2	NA	CASSLFRAGAGEQFF	TGTGCCAGCAGTTTATTTCGGGCGGGAGCGGGTGAGCAGTTCTTC
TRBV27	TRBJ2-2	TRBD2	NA	CASSLSGSGRGSTGELFF	TGTGCCAGCAGTTTATCCGGTAGCGGGAGGGGTAGCACCGGGGAGCTGTTTTTT